Reported below is one TCR beta chain. These data are taken from a study of blood T cell repertoires in COVID-19. Looked up from germline, CDR1 is SGDLS and CDR2 is YYNGEE. This CDR3 is 15 amino acids long. Trimming cost V 0 bases and J 10 bases; bases outside gene matches: 5. Original processing notes: Reference gene primer amplification gave nucleated cell count estimates. Sequencing was performed with immunoSEQ multiplex PCR; in TCRdb, only in-frame clones are kept and a portion is missing. V and J calls and clone size are those listed in that table; D and trimming were worked out from the DNA. The table has some 96,000 clones, approximately 93% seen once.

The chain uses TRBV9 and TRBJ2-1, with 12 bases identical to TRBD2. This sequence originates from a man aged 50 to 60 with active COVID-19. What was sequenced was peripheral blood. CDR3 nucleotide sequence: TGTGCCAGCAGCGTAGGGACTAGCGGGATAGACGAGCAGTTCTTC. It codes for CASSVGTSGIDEQFF.